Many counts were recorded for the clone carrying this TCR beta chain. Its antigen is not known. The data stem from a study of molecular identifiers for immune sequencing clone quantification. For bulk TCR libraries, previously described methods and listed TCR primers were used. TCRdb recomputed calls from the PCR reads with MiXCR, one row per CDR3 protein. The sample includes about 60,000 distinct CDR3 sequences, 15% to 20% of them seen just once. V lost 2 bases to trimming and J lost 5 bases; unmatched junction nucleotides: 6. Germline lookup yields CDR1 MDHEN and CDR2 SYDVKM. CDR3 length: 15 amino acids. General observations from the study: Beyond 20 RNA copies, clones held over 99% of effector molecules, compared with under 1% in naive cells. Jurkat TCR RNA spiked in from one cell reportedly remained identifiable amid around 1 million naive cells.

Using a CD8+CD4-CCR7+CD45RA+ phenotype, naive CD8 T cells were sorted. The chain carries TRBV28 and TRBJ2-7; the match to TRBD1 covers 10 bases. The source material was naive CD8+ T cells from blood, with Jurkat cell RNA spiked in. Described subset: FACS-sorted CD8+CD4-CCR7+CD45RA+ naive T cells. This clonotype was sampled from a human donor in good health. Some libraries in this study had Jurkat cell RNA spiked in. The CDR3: CASSLPGTGENEQYF. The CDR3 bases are TGTGCCAGCAGTTTACCCGGGACAGGGGAGAACGAGCAGTACTTC.